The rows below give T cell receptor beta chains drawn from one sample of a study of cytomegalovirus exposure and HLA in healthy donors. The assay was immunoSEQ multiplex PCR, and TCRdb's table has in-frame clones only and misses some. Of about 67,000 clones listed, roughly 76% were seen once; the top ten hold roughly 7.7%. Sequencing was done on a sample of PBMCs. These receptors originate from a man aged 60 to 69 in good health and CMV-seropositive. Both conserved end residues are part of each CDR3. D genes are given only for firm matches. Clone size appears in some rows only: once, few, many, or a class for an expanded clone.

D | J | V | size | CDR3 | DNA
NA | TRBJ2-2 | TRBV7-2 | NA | CASSPRVTGELFF | TGTGCCAGCAGCCCCCGGGTCACCGGGGAGCTGTTTTTT
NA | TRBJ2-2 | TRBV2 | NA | CASSASARRTGELFF | TGTGCCAGCAGTGCCTCAGCGAGGAGAACCGGGGAGCTGTTTTTT
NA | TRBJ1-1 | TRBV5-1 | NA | CASSLARVESGAGFEAFF | TGCGCCAGCAGCTTGGCACGAGTAGAATCAGGCGCAGGATTTGAAGCTTTCTTT
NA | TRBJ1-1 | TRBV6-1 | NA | CASSDGMNTEAFF | TGTGCCAGCAGTGATGGCATGAACACTGAAGCTTTCTTT
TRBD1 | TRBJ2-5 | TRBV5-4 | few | CATGDRYQETQYF | TGTGCCACCGGGGACAGGTACCAAGAGACCCAGTACTTC
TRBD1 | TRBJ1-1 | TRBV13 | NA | CASSLATGGGRNTEAFF | TGTGCCAGCAGCTTAGCGACAGGGGGCGGCCGGAACACTGAAGCTTTCTTT
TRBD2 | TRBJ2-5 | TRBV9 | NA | CASSQGRGGHQETQYF | TGTGCCAGCAGCCAAGGGCGGGGGGGCCACCAAGAGACCCAGTACTTC
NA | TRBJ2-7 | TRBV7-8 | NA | CASGDISYEQYF | TGTGCCAGCGGGGACATTTCCTACGAGCAGTACTTC
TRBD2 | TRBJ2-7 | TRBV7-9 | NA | CASSLTSGRIDEQYF | TGTGCCAGCAGCTTGACTAGCGGGAGAATCGACGAGCAGTACTTC
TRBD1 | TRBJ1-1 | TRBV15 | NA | CATSRDRGNTEAFF | TGTGCCACCAGCAGGGACAGGGGGAACACTGAAGCTTTCTTT
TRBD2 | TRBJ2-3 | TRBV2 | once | CASNWRLAPTDTQYF | TGTGCCAGCAATTGGAGACTAGCGCCAACAGATACGCAGTATTTT
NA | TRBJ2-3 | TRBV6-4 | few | CASSTGSTDTQYF | TGTGCCAGCAGCACAGGGTCCACAGATACGCAGTATTTT
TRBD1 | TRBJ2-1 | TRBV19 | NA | CASSVTGTGGAGQFF | TGTGCCAGTAGTGTCACCGGGACAGGGGGCGCAGGGCAGTTCTTC
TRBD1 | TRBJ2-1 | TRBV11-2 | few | CASSFRTLRDRVTYNEQFF | TGTGCCAGCAGTTTTCGGACACTCCGGGACAGGGTGACCTACAATGAGCAGTTCTTC
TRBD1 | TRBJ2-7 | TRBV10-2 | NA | CASSGQITYEQYF | TGCGCCAGCTCGGGACAGATAACCTACGAGCAGTACTTC
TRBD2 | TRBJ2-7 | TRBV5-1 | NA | CASSWTSVLSNEQYF | TGCGCCAGCAGCTGGACTAGCGTATTAAGCAACGAGCAGTACTTC
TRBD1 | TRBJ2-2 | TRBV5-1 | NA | CASRPGQGFRELFF | TGCGCCAGCAGGCCGGGACAGGGATTTAGGGAGCTGTTTTTT
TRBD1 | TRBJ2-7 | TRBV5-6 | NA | CASSVDRAYEQYF | TGTGCCAGCAGCGTGGACAGGGCCTACGAGCAGTACTTC
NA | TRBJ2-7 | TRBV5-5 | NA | CASSSTGAFGEQYF | TGTGCCAGCAGTTCGACAGGTGCATTTGGCGAGCAGTACTTC
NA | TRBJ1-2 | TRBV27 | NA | CASSPTRSGYGYTF | TGTGCCAGCAGTCCGACTCGGAGCGGCTATGGCTACACCTTC
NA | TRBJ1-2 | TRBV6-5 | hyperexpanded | CASSYGGPNYGYTF | TGTGCCAGCAGTTACGGAGGACCTAACTATGGCTACACCTTC
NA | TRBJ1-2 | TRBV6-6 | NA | CASIERTVSYGYTF | TGTGCCAGCATCGAGAGGACAGTATCCTATGGCTACACCTTC
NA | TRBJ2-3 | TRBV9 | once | CASSVAGSISTDTQYF | TGTGCCAGCAGCGTCGCCGGGTCTATTAGCACAGATACGCAGTATTTT
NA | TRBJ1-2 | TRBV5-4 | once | CASTAGADNYGYTF | TGTGCCAGCACCGCGGGGGCCGACAACTATGGCTACACCTTC
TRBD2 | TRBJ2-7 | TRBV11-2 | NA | CASRSGGRTFHEQYF | TGTGCCAGCAGGTCGGGGGGGCGGACTTTCCACGAGCAGTACTTC
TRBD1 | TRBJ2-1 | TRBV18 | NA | CASSPGTEDNEQFF | TGTGCCAGCTCTCCCGGGACAGAAGACAATGAGCAGTTCTTC
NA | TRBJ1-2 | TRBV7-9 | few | CASSLIPDGYTF | TGTGCCAGCAGCTTAATCCCGGATGGCTACACCTTC
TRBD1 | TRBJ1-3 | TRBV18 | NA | CASSPGQGYSGNTIYF | TGTGCCAGCTCACCTGGACAGGGGTACTCTGGAAACACCATATATTTT
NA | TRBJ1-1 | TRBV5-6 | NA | CASTSQNTEAFF | TGTGCCAGCACATCACAGAACACTGAAGCTTTCTTT
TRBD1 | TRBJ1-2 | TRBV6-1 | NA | CASSMTGDYGYTF | TGTGCCAGCAGTATGACAGGGGACTATGGCTACACCTTC
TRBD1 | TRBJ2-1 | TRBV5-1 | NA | CASSPDRLGDEQFF | TGCGCCAGCAGCCCGGACAGGCTAGGGGATGAGCAGTTCTTC
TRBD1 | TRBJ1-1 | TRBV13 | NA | CASSLYRGILNTEAFF | TGTGCCAGCAGCTTATACAGGGGAATCCTGAACACTGAAGCTTTCTTT
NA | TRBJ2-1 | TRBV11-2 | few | CASSLVTGFAYEQFF | TGTGCCAGCAGCTTAGTTACAGGATTCGCCTATGAGCAGTTCTTC
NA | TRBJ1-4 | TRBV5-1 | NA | CASSYGGRTNEKLFF | TGCGCCAGCAGCTATGGAGGGAGAACTAATGAAAAACTGTTTTTT
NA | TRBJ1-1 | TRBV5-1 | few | CASSPGQQNTEAFF | TGCGCCAGCAGCCCAGGACAGCAGAACACTGAAGCTTTCTTT
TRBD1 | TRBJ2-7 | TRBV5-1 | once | CASGSGQGASYEQYF | TGCGCCAGCGGCTCTGGACAGGGGGCTTCCTACGAGCAGTACTTC
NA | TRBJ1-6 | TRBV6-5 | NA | CASTWDNVDSPLHF | TGTGCCAGCACCTGGGACAATGTGGATTCACCCCTCCACTTT
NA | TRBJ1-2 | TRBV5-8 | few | CASSLSLYVTGGYTF | TGTGCCAGCAGCTTAAGCTTGTATGTGACAGGCGGCTACACCTTC
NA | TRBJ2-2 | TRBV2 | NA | CASSEVRDTGELFF | TGTGCCAGCAGTGAGGTACGGGACACCGGGGAGCTGTTTTTT
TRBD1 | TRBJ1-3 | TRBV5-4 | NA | CASSAGQGAGNTIYF | TGTGCCAGCAGCGCGGGACAGGGGGCTGGAAACACCATATATTTT
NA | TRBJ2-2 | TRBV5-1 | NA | CASSLGQNTGELFF | TGCGCCAGCAGCTTGGGACAGAACACCGGGGAGCTGTTTTTT
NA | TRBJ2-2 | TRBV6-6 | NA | CASRRQDPGELFF | TGTGCCAGCAGGAGACAGGATCCCGGGGAGCTGTTTTTT
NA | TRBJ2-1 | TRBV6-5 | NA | CASSQTVYNEQFF | TGTGCCAGCAGTCAGACAGTTTACAATGAGCAGTTCTTC
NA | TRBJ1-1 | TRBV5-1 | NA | CASSLTGYDTEAFF | TGCGCCAGCAGCTTAACAGGGTATGACACTGAAGCTTTCTTT
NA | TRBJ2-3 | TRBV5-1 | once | CASSTTGSAASSTDTQYF | TGCGCCAGCAGCACAACAGGGTCAGCAGCTAGTAGCACAGATACGCAGTATTTT
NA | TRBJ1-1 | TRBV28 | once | CASSLRGSNTEAFF | TGTGCCAGCAGTTTGCGGGGCTCGAACACTGAAGCTTTCTTT
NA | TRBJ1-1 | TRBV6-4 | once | CASSDFKGRDTEAFF | TGTGCCAGCAGTGACTTCAAGGGGAGGGACACTGAAGCTTTCTTT
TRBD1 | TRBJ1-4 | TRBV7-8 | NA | CASSTTGENEKLFF | TGTGCCAGCAGCACGACAGGGGAGAATGAAAAACTGTTTTTT
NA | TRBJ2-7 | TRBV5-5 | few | CASSLAIQGVEQYF | TGTGCCAGCAGCTTGGCGATACAGGGTGTTGAGCAGTACTTC
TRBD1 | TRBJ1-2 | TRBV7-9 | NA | CASSPRRDSVNYGYTF | TGTGCCAGCAGCCCGCGTAGGGACAGCGTTAACTATGGCTACACCTTC
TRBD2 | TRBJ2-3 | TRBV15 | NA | CATSRDIAGSGTDTQYF | TGTGCCACCAGCAGGGACATAGCGGGGTCGGGCACAGATACGCAGTATTTT
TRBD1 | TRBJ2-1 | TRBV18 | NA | CASSTDRNEQFF | TGTGCCAGCTCAACGGACAGGAATGAGCAGTTCTTC
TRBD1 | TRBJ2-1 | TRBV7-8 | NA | CASSLGGGTGVNEQFF | TGTGCCAGCAGCTTAGGGGGGGGGACAGGGGTAAATGAGCAGTTCTTC
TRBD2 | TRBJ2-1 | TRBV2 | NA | CASSGGLSGDNEQFF | TGTGCCAGCAGTGGAGGTCTCAGCGGGGACAATGAGCAGTTCTTC
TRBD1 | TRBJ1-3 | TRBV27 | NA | CASSTSARGRGGNTIYF | TGTGCCAGCAGTACATCAGCCAGGGGGCGCGGGGGAAACACCATATATTTT
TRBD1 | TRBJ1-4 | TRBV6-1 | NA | CASSERQGAEKLFF | TGTGCCAGCAGTGAACGCCAGGGGGCGGAAAAACTGTTTTTT
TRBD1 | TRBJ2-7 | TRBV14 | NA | CASSLTGAQQYF | TGTGCCAGCAGCCTTACAGGGGCACAGCAGTACTTC